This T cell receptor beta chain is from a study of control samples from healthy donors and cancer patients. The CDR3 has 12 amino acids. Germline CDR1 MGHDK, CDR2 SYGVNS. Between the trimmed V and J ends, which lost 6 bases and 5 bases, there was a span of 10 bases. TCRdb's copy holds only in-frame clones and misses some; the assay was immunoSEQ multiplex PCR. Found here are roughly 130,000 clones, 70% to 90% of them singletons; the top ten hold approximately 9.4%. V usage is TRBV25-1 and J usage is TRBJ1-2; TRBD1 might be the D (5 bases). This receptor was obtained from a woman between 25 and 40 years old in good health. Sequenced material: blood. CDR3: CASSRDGYGYTF. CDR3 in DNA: TGTGCCAGCAGCCGGGACGGATATGGCTACACCTTC.